The sequence of this T cell receptor (beta chain) was determined in a study of T cells in Graves' hyperthyroidism and ophthalmopathy. The wider study: It was at initial diagnosis, before any treatment, that peripheral blood was collected.

CDR1 is LGHDT and CDR2 is YNNKEL in the germline V gene (reference sequence). Trimming shortened V by 3 bases and J by 7 bases, and 9 bases separated the two germline ends. The CDR3 contains 12 residues. TCR beta CDR3 regions were amplified from RNA. Primed by the HTBI set, a first-round RT-PCR was run on the TCR CDR3. Via MiXCR, TCRdb re-called the multiplex PCR reads, giving one row per CDR3 protein. The data show about 380,000 distinct CDR3 sequences, about 14% seen once. Diagnoses were made from clinical symptoms, serum measures (thyroxine and TRAb), thyroid ultrasound and orbital computed tomography. Cells are PBMCs isolated from roughly 10 ml of fresh blood. In its sample, this clonotype was seen many times.

This receptor was identified in a woman aged 60-70 years with Graves' hyperthyroidism. Sequencing was performed on blood. The V gene is TRBV3-1, the J gene TRBJ1-2, with D tentatively TRBD1 (6 bases). The DNA for the CDR3 is TGTGCCAGCAGCCAGGGGGCGAGTGGCTACACCTTC. Protein: CASSQGASGYTF.